This entry describes one TCR beta chain. Its antigen is unidentified. The source of the sample is a study of blood T cells in healthy people across ages. Study-wide results and limits: Older individuals had lower TCR beta diversity per million T cells (the decline was roughly linear). Across samples, TCR beta diversity tracked strongly with naive T cell percentage.

Primed by a sample-barcoded 5' primer and a J-beta primer mix, a second PCR proceeded for roughly 6 to 12 cycles. TCRdb ran MiXCR on the 5' RACE reads and lists one entry per CDR3 protein. This sample has around 780,000 distinct CDR3 sequences, with around 25% found just once. V shed 2 bases and J shed 5 bases, with 16 bases lying between them. The CDR3 has 16 amino acids. CDR1 LGHNA and CDR2 YSLEER come from the germline V gene. The same sample was also used in a study of T cells of mothers and their children. Per that study: Related and unrelated pairs show TCR recombination output that thymic selection shapes similarly.

What was sequenced was blood. This chain joins TRBV4-3 and TRBJ2-1, with D possibly matching TRBD2 (5 bases). This TCR was recovered from a boy aged 5-17 years in good health. The CDR3 DNA reads as TGCGCCAGCAGCCAATCTTCACTAGTTAGGGACAATGAGCAGTTCTTC. As protein: CASSQSSLVRDNEQFF.